The clone carrying this T cell receptor beta chain was counted a few times. The antigen is undetermined. This sample was included in a study of T cell repertoires in cytomegalovirus infection. As for the study in general: Recently identified HLA-C-restricted CMV epitopes and well-studied HLA-B-restricted CMV epitopes were used by the study. A matching HLA type, together with CMV infection, was signaled by public TCR beta signatures. Whole-study findings and limits: Summed public TCR beta family frequency identified CMV carriers bearing the relevant HLA.

Trimming cost V 3 bases and J 5 bases, with 7 bases left between them. The length of the CDR3 is 12 residues. TCRdb analysed the reads with MiXCR anew, one entry per CDR3 protein. The sample comprises about 120,000 distinct CDR3 sequences, over 25% of which are singletons, and 35% to 50% rests with the top ten. The sequencing here drew on CD8+ T cells from cultured PBMCs, taken from culture after CMV antigen stimulation. This clonotype was obtained from a human donor in good health (CMV status not recorded). Some clones in this sample may be carry-over from other donors' samples. The chain employs TRBV12-3 or TRBV12-4 and TRBJ2-5; no definite D call. The CDR3 loop is CASSLARETQYF. The CDR3 nucleotides read TGTGCCAGCAGTTTGGCTCGGGAGACCCAGTACTTC.